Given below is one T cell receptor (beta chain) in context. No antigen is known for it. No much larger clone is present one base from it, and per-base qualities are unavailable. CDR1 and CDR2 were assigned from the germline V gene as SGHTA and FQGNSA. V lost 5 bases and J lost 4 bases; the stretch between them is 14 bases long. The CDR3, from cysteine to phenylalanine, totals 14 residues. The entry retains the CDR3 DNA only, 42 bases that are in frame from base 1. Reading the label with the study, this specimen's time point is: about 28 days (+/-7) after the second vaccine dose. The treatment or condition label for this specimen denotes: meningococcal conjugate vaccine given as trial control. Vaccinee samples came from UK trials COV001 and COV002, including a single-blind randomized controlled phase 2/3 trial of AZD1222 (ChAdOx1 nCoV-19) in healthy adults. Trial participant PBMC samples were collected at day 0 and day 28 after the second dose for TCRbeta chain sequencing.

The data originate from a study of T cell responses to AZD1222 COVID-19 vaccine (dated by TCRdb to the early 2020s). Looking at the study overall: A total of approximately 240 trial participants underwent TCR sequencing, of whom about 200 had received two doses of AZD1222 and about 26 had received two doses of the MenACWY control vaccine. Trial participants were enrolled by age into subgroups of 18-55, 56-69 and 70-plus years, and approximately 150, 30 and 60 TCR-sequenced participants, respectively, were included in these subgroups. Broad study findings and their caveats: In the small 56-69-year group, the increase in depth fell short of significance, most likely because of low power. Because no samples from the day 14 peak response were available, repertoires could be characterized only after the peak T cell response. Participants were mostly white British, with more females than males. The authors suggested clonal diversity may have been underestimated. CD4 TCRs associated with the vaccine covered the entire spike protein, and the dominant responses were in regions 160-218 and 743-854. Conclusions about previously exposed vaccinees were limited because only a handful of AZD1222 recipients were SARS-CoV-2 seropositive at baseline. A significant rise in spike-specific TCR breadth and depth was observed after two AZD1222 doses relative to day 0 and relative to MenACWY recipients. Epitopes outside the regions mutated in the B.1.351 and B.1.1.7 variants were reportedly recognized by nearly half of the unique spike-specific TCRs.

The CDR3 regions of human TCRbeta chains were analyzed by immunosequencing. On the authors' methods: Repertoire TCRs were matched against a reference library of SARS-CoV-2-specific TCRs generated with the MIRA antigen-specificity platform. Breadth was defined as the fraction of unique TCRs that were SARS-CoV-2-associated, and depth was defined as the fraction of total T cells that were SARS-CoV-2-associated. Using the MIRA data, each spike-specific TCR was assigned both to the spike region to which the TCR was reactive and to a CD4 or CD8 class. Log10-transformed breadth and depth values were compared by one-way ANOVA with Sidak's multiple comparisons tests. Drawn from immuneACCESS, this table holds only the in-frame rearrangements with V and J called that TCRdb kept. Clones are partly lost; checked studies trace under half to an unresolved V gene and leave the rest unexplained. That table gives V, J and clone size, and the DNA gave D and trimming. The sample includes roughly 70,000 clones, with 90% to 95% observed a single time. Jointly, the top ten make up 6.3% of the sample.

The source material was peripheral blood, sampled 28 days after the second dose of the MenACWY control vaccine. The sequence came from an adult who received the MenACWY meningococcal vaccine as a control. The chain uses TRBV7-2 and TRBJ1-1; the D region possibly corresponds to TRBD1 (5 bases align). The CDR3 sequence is CASSPPRGFTEAFF. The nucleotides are TGTGCCAGCAGCCCACCCCGGGGGTTCACTGAAGCTTTCTTT. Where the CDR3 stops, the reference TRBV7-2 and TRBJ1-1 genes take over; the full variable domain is GAGVSQSPSNKVTEKGKDVELRCDPISGHTALYWYRQSLGQGLEFLIYFQGNSAPDKSGLPSDRFSAERTGGSVSTLTIQRTQQEDSAVYLCASSPPRGFTEAFFGQGTRLTVV.